One sample yielded the 15 T cell receptor beta chains listed below, sequenced in a study of identical twins. One entry per CDR3 protein, called by TCRdb with MiXCR from the 5' RACE reads. The data contain hundreds of thousands of distinct CDR3 sequences, roughly 18% of them singletons. These same data were also listed under a study on T cells expressing NK-cell markers.

The sequenced sample was PBMCs. These receptors originate from a woman under 30 in good health.

The rearrangement uses TRBV7-8 and TRBJ2-3; no clear D. This CDR3 has 17 residues. The germline CDR1 and CDR2 sequences are SGHVS and FQNEAQ. Trimming cost V 5 bases and J 1 base, with 19 bases left between them. The CDR3, as DNA: TGTGCCAGCAGCGTAGAGGCAGTTACAGAGCGCACAGATACGCAGTATTTT. Protein: CASSVEAVTERTDTQYF.

The chain employs TRBV10-3 and TRBJ2-7; 13 positions match TRBD2. V gave up 4 bases and J gave up 5 bases; unmatched junction bases: 8. Looked up from germline, CDR1 is ENHRY and CDR2 is SYGVKD. The CDR3 is 16 amino acids. Here the CDR3 reads CAISVSGTSGVHEQYF. CDR3 nucleotide sequence: TGTGCCATCAGTGTCTCCGGGACTAGCGGGGTCCACGAGCAGTACTTC.

The rearrangement uses TRBV7-9 and TRBJ2-3; the D gene is possibly TRBD1 (6 bases). The germline gives CDR1 SEHNR, CDR2 FQNEAQ (reference sequence). V lost 6 bases, J lost 7 bases, and 11 bases lay in between. The CDR3 loop spans 12 amino acids. This chain's CDR3 is CASSGQSYTQYF. As DNA, the CDR3 is TGTGCCAGCAGTGGACAGTCCTATACGCAGTATTTT.

This chain uses TRBV10-2 with TRBJ1-1; possibly TRBD1 for D (5 bases). CDR1 and CDR2 (germline): WSHSY, SAAADI. Trimming took 0 bases from V and 6 from J, leaving 8 bases between them. This CDR3 spans 13 amino acids. The CDR3 region is CASSESWGPEAFF. The CDR3, as DNA: TGCGCCAGCAGTGAGTCTTGGGGACCTGAAGCTTTCTTT.

The chain employs TRBV6-2 or TRBV6-3 and TRBJ2-2; D may be TRBD2 (5 bases). CDR3 length: 17 amino acids. Trimming cost V 2 bases and J 0 bases, with 13 bases left between them. Germline V gene data show CDR1 as MNHEY and CDR2 as SVGEGT. The DNA for the CDR3 is TGTGCCAGCAGTTACCGGACCCGAGCGGCGAACACCGGGGAGCTGTTTTTT. Protein product: CASSYRTRAANTGELFF.

In its sample, this clonotype was seen many times. The chain carries TRBV12-3 or TRBV12-4 and TRBJ2-7, with 13 bases lining up with TRBD2. Trimming took 4 bases from V and 4 from J; bases not matched to a gene: 7. This CDR3 is built from 16 residues. CDR3 nucleotide sequence: TGTGCCAGCAGTTCTAGGACTAGCGGGAGTTCATACGAGCAGTACTTC. Translated: CASSSRTSGSSYEQYF.

This clonotype has only a few counts. V and J are TRBV6-1 and TRBJ2-2; TRBD2 aligns across 8 bases. Looked up from germline, CDR1 is MNHNS and CDR2 is SASEGT. This CDR3 spans 17 amino acids. J gave up 5 bases and V 7 bases, and 15 bases lay outside the gene matches. Written as DNA, the CDR3 is TGTGCCAGCACCTCAACGAGGGGACTAGGACTGACCGGGGAGCTGTTTTTT. Amino acids: CASTSTRGLGLTGELFF.

The rearrangement uses TRBV12-3 or TRBV12-4 and TRBJ2-6; D is ambiguous. The CDR3 is 15 residues long. The V end was cut by 6 bases, the J end by 4 bases, with 13 bases between. CDR3 DNA: TGTGCCAGCAGCCCCGAAGGGTTCGGGGCCAACGTCCTGACTTTC. It codes for CASSPEGFGANVLTF.

V gene TRBV27 combines with J gene TRBJ2-6, with a tentative D call TRBD2 (6 bases). The ends were cut back, 1 base at V and 0 bases at J, with 13 bases in the middle. The germline CDR1 and CDR2 sequences are MNHEY and SMNVEV (reference sequence). The CDR3 is made up of 18 amino acids. This chain's CDR3 is CASSLWAGRFSGANVLTF. CDR3 coding DNA: TGTGCCAGCAGTTTATGGGCGGGACGATTCTCTGGGGCCAACGTCCTGACTTTC.

The chain employs TRBV11-2 and TRBJ2-2; the D is unclear. CDR3 length: 14 residues. Germline-derived CDR1 and CDR2 are SGHAT and FQNNGV. V was pared by 5 bases and J by 6 bases, with 13 bases between. The DNA for the CDR3 is TGTGCCAGCAGCCCCACGGAAGAAGCCGGGGAGCTGTTTTTT. Protein product: CASSPTEEAGELFF.

The genes are TRBV5-1 and TRBJ2-3; the D is unclear. The CDR3 has 13 amino acids. Trimming removed 0 bases from V and 5 bases from J, with 7 bases in between. Per the germline V gene, CDR1 is SGHRS and CDR2 is YFSETQ. CDR3 amino acids: CASSLGFVDTQYF. DNA for the CDR3: TGCGCCAGCAGCTTGGGGTTTGTAGATACGCAGTATTTT.

The gene calls are TRBV3-1 and TRBJ2-5; D might be TRBD2 (6 bases). The length of the CDR3 is 18 residues. CDR1 and CDR2 from the germline V gene are LGHDT and YNNKEL (reference sequence). V lost 0 bases, J lost 1 base, and 18 bases lay in between. The CDR3: CASSQDLKPGDFQETQYF. CDR3 sequence (DNA): TGTGCCAGCAGCCAAGATCTAAAACCGGGGGACTTCCAAGAGACCCAGTACTTC.

The sample holds a few counts of this clonotype. The V gene is TRBV10-3, the J gene TRBJ2-1; maybe TRBD1 (5 bases). With 7 bases removed from V and 3 bases from J, the gap between germline ends came to 10 bases. Germline V gene lookup returns CDR1 ENHRY and CDR2 SYGVKD. This CDR3 is built from 13 residues. The CDR3 DNA reads TGTGCCATCAACAGGAGAGGCTACAATGAGCAGTTCTTC. Its translation is CAINRRGYNEQFF.

V gene TRBV10-2 combines with J gene TRBJ2-1; D is possibly TRBD1 or TRBD2 (6 bases each). The CDR3 is 15 amino acids. Germline V lookup: CDR1 WSHSY, CDR2 SAAADI. V dropped 2 bases and J dropped 8 bases, with 16 bases sitting between them. The CDR3 sequence: CASSETLTGAYEQFF. CDR3 nucleotides: TGCGCCAGCAGTGAGACACTCACGGGGGCGTATGAGCAGTTCTTC.

The V and J genes are TRBV20-1 and TRBJ2-5; 10 bases line up with TRBD2. From germline, CDR1 is DFQATT and CDR2 SNEGSKA (reference sequence). V lost 0 bases, J lost 2 bases, and 6 bases stayed unmatched. CDR3 length equals 16 residues. CDR3: CSARDPGLAIQETQYF. The CDR3 DNA follows: TGCAGTGCTAGAGATCCGGGACTAGCGATTCAAGAGACCCAGTACTTC.